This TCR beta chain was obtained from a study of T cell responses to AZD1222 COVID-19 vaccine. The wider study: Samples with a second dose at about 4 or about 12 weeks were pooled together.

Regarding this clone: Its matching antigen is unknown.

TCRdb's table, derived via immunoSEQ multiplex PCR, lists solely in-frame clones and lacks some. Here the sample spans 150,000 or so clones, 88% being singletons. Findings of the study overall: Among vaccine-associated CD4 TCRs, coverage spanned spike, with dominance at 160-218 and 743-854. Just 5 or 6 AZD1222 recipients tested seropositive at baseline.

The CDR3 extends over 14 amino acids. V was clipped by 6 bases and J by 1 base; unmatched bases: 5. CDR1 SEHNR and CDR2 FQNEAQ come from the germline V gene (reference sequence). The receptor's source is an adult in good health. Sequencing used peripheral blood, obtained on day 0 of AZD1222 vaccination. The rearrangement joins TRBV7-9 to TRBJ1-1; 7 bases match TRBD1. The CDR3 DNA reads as TGTGCCAGCAGAGGGACAGCGAGGAACACTGAAGCTTTCTTT. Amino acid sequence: CASRGTARNTEAFF.